The present entry profiles one T cell receptor beta chain with its context. The antigen is unknown. Being one base from a much bigger clone, this may be a read error. The CDR3 spans 13 residues. CDR1 is MDHEN, CDR2 SYDVKM, per germline. The data belong to a study of molecular identifiers for immune sequencing clone quantification. Sorting recovered naive CD8 T cells on a CD8+CD4-CCR7+CD45RA+ profile. General study results and limits: Among effectors, clones above 20 RNA copies held over 98% of molecules; among naive cells, under 1%.

Preparation methods for the bulk TCR libraries were those previously described, with listed TCR primers. TCRdb passed the PCR reads through MiXCR, listing each CDR3 protein once. The table lists 85,000 to 130,000 distinct CDR3 sequences, 35% to 40% of them singletons. The sequence derives from a human donor in good health. Some libraries in this study had Jurkat cell RNA spiked in. The sequenced sample consisted of naive CD8+ T cells from blood, with Jurkat cell RNA spiked in. Subset here: FACS-sorted CD8+CD4-CCR7+CD45RA+ naive T cells. J is TRBJ2-5 and V is TRBV28, with D hard to call. CDR3 DNA sequence: TGTGCCAGCAGATTATGGGGACAAGAGACCCAGTACTTC. It encodes CASRLWGQETQYF.